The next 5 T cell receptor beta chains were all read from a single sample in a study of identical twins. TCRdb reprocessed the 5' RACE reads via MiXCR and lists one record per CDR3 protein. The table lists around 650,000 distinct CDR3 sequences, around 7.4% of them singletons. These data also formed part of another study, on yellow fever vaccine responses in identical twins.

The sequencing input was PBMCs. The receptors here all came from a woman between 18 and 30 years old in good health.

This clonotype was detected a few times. CDR3 loop: CASSEGTEFWDEQYF. Here the CDR3 DNA reads TGCGCCAGCAGTGAGGGGACGGAGTTTTGGGACGAGCAGTACTTC. The gene calls are TRBV10-2 and TRBJ2-7; the D gene could be TRBD1 or TRBD2 (5 bases each). The CDR3 spans 15 residues. V was shortened by 2 bases and J by 5 bases, with 16 bases between the two germline ends. Per the germline V gene, CDR1 is WSHSY and CDR2 is SAAADI.

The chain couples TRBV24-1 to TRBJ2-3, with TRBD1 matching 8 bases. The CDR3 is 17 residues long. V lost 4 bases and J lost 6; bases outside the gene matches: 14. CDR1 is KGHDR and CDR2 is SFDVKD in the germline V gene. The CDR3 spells CATSDPSGTGDRDTQYF. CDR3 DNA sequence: TGTGCCACCAGTGACCCCTCCGGGACAGGAGATAGGGATACGCAGTATTTT.

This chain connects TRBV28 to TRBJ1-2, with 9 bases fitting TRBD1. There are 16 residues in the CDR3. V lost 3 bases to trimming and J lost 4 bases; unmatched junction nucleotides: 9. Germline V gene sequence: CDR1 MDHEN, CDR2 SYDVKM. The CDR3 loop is CASSFSGQGQFYGYTF. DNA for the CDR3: TGTGCCAGCAGTTTTTCAGGACAGGGGCAGTTCTATGGCTACACCTTC.

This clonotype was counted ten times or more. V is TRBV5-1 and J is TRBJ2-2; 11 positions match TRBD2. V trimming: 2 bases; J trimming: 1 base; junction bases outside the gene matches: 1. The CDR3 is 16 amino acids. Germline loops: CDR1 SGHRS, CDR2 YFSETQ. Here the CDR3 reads CASSLLAGVNTGELFF. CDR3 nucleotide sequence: TGCGCCAGCAGCTTACTAGCGGGAGTGAACACCGGGGAGCTGTTTTTT.

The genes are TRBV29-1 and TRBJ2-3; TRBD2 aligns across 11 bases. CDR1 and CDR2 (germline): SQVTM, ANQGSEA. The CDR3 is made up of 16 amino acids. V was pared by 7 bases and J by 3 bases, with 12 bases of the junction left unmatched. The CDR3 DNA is TGCAGCGCGGAAGGGGTAGCGGGAGGGCTTACAGATACGCAGTATTTT. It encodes CSAEGVAGGLTDTQYF.